This T cell receptor (beta chain) was recovered during a study of cytomegalovirus exposure and HLA in healthy donors. Study-level results: HLA alleles were associated with some 17,000 TCR beta sequences in a later analysis at 0.05 false discovery rate.

Details on this clone: Its antigen is still unknown.

The PCR employed 60 Vbeta primers together with 13 Jbeta primers. Measured with immunoSEQ multiplex PCR; TCRdb has only the in-frame clones, and not every one. In the table there are approximately 76,000 clones, 70% to 85% of which are singletons. The germline V gene encodes CDR1 MNHNS and CDR2 SASEGT. The germline V and J ends were trimmed by 6 bases and 0 bases, with 9 bases remaining between them. The CDR3 extends over 15 amino acids. The receptor comes from a man aged 25-45 years in good health and CMV-seronegative. The V and J genes are TRBV6-1 and TRBJ1-6; D not certain. Specimen: PBMCs. In nucleotides, the CDR3 is TGTGCCAGCAGAATCCCGAGCTCCTATAATTCACCCCTCCACTTT. Its translation is CASRIPSSYNSPLHF.